The clone carrying this TCR beta chain was seen at least ten times. The data are from a study of response to subunit inactivated influenza vaccine. TCRdb redid the calling of the RT-PCR reads with MiXCR, one entry per CDR3 protein. The profile covers about 520,000 distinct CDR3 sequences, with under 8.5% appearing a single time and over 10% taken by the ten largest. The CDR3 consists of 15 residues. CDR1 is SGHRS, CDR2 YFSETQ, per germline. V lost 1 base and J 1 base, leaving 8 bases between the germline ends. The sample in question was PBMCs from blood, obtained less than 30 months after vaccination. This TCR derives from a man aged 45 to 75 who received an inactivated influenza vaccine. The chain has TRBV5-1 and TRBJ2-2, with D uncertain. CDR3 nucleotides: TGCGCCAGCAGCTTGCGAACAGTGAACACCGGGGAGCTGTTTTTT. It is translated as CASSLRTVNTGELFF. The full variable domain, completed using reference TRBV5-1 and TRBJ2-2, is KAGVTQTPRYLIKTRGQQVTLSCSPISGHRSVSWYQQTPGQGLQFLFEYFSETQRNKGNFPGRFSGRQFSNSRSEMNVSTLELGDSALYLCASSLRTVNTGELFFGEGSRLTVL.